This TCR beta chain originates from a study of CD8+ T cells in alopecia areata. Study-wide findings and caveats: Researchers report lesional scalp, most notably alopecia totalis/universalis, outstripped normal scalp in clonality. Mice showed clearer TCR sharing than patients did, a gap that was possibly HLA-related.

It was with CD4, CD8alpha, NKG2D, NKG2ACE and other markers that pooled cutaneous lymph node cells were sorted. Trimming took 1 base from V and 3 from J; bases not matched to a gene: 2. CDR1 is LGHNA and CDR2 is YNLKQL in the germline V gene (reference sequence). The CDR3 sequence is 15 residues long. Investigators isolated RNA and reverse transcribed it into cDNA to act as the sequencing template. Method: immunoSEQ multiplex PCR; TCRdb's copy keeps in-frame clones and lacks some. The sample includes 290,000 or so clones, none of them occurring once. This clone was recorded a few times. Its antigen is currently unknown. Genes and germline come from the mouse. The CDR3 goes on 4 residues after the read ends, and that part is filled in from the germline J gene.

The specimen was CD4+ T cells sorted from a lymph node. The clonotype comes from a C3H/HeJ mouse with alopecia areata. Strain haplotype at MHC: H2-k. J is TRBJ2-1 and V is TRBV5, with 8 bases fitting TRBD2. The sequenced part of the CDR3 DNA is TGTGCCAGCAGCCAAGGACTGGGGCTCTATGCT. Translation gives CASSQGLGLYA. The complete CDR3 reads CASSQGLGLYAEQFF.